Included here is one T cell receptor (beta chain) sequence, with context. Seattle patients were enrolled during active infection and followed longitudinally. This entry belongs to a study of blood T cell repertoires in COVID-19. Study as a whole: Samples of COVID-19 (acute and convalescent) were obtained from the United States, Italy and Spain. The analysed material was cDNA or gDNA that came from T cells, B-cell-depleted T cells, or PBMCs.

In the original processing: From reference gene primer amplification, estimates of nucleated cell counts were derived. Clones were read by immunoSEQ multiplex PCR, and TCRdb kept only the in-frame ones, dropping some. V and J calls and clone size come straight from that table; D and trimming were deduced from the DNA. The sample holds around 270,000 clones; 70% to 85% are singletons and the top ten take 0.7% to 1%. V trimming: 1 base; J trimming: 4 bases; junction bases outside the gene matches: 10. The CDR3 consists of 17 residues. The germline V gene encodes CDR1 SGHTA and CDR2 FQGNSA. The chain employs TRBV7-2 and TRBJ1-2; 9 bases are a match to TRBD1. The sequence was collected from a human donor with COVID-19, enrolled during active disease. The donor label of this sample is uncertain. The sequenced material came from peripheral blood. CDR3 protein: CASSLEGGTGRGYGYTF. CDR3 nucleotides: TGTGCCAGCAGCTTAGAGGGGGGGACAGGGCGAGGCTATGGCTACACCTTC.